This T cell receptor beta chain was captured by sequencing in a study of shared clonotypes between healthy human individuals. Genomic DNA of every subset was divided equally among multiple immunoSEQ plates. Assay used: immunoSEQ multiplex PCR; TCRdb lists only in-frame clones, some missing. In the table there are some 1,600,000 clones, approximately 98% of which are singletons. Donors comprised healthy HIV-negative adults lacking recent acute infections or vaccinations. The donors, all of them Caucasian adults, lived in Nashville, Tennessee. This receptor was identified in a man younger than 40 in good health. The sequenced sample was naive CD4+ T cells sorted from blood. Subset defined: CD45RA+ positively selected.

CDR3 region: CASSLKEAVAFF. The CDR3 nucleotides read TGTGCCAGCAGCTTGAAGGAGGCGGTTGCTTTCTTT. The J gene is TRBJ1-1, the V gene TRBV5-6, with D unresolved. V was clipped by 1 base and J by 11 bases, with 12 bases between them. CDR1 SGHDT and CDR2 YYEEEE come from the germline V gene. The length of the CDR3 is 12 residues. Drawing the rest from reference TRBV5-6 and TRBJ1-1, the complete variable domain is DAGVTQSPTHLIKTRGQQVTLRCSPKSGHDTVSWYQQALGQGPQFIFQYYEEEERQRGNFPDRFSGHQFPNYSSELNVNALLLGDSALYLCASSLKEAVAFFGQGTRLTVV.